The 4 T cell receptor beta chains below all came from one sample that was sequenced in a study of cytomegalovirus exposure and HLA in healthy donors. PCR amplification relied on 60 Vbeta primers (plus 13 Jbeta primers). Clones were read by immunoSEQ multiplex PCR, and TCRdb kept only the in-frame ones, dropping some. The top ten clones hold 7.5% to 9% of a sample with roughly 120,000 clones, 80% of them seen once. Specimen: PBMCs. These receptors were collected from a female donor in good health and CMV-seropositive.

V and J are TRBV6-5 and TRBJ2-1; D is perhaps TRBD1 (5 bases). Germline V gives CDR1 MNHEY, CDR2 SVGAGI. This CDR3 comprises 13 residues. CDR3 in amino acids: CSTRQRSGNEQFF. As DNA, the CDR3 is TGTTCTACGCGACAGAGGAGTGGCAATGAGCAGTTCTTC.

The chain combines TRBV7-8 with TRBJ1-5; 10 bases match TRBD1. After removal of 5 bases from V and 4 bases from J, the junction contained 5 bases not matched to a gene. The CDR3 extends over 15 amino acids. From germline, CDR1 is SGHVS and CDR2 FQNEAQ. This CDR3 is CASSPGQGGNQPQHF. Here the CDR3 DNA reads TGTGCCAGCAGCCCCGGACAGGGGGGGAATCAGCCCCAGCATTTT.

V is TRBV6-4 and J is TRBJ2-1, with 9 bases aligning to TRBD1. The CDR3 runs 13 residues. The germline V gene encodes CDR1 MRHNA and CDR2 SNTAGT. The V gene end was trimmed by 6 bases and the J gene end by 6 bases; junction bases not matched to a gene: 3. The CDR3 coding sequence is TGTGCCAGCAGCCAGGACAGGGGCAATGAGCAGTTCTTC. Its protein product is CASSQDRGNEQFF.

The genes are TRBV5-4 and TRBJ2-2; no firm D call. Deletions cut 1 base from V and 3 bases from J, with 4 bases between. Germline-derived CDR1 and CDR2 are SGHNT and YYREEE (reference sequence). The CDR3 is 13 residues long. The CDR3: CASSLQDTGELFF. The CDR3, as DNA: TGTGCCAGCAGCTTGCAGGACACCGGGGAGCTGTTTTTT.